Listed below are T cell receptor beta chains from one sample, sequenced in a study of T-cell reconstitution after alpha-beta-depleted transplantation in children. TCRdb reprocessed the PCR reads with MiXCR, giving one entry per CDR3 protein. The repertoire holds around 300,000 distinct CDR3 sequences, with roughly a tenth as singletons. Here the sequenced sample was PBMCs, taken before TCRalphabeta/CD19-depleted stem cell transplant. The receptors derive from a boy younger than two with acute myeloid leukemia, due to receive a stem cell transplant. Both conserved end residues are part of each CDR3. D genes are given only for firm matches. Clone size is not always given. Where it is, it says once, few, many or a class for expanded clones.

D gene	V gene	clone size	J gene	CDR3 DNA	CDR3 protein
.	TRBV5-5	few	TRBJ2-2	TGTGCCAGCAGCTTGGAGAGGGGGAGGAACACCGGGGAGCTGTTTTTT	CASSLERGRNTGELFF
.	TRBV20-1	.	TRBJ2-6	TGCAGTGCTAGAGATCTCGCAGGGTTAGGGGCCAACGTCCTGACTTTC	CSARDLAGLGANVLTF
TRBD1	TRBV9	.	TRBJ2-5	TGTGCCAGCAGTCAGACGGGACAGGGTCTGGAGACCCAGTACTTC	CASSQTGQGLETQYF
.	TRBV25-1	many	TRBJ1-4	TGTGCCAGCAGTGTTTTAATATGGGAAAAACTGTTTTTT	CASSVLIWEKLFF
TRBD2	TRBV28	.	TRBJ2-3	TGTGCCAGCAGTTTCCTAGCGGGAGCGAGAGATACGCAGTATTTT	CASSFLAGARDTQYF
.	TRBV28	few	TRBJ2-5	TGTGCCAGCACCCCCGGACAGTACCAAGAGACCCAGTACTTC	CASTPGQYQETQYF
.	TRBV2	many	TRBJ2-7	TGTGCCAGCAGTGCTATAGGGGACTCCTACGAGCAGTACTTC	CASSAIGDSYEQYF
TRBD2	TRBV12-3/TRBV12-4	few	TRBJ2-7	TGTGCCAGCAGCGGGACTACGCCCTACGAGCAGTACTTC	CASSGTTPYEQYF
TRBD1	TRBV7-3	many	TRBJ2-1	TGTGCCAGCAGCTTCTGGACAGGGGGCATTTACAATGAGCAGTTCTTC	CASSFWTGGIYNEQFF
.	TRBV18	many	TRBJ2-1	TGTGCCAGCTCACCCCTCGGCAGGGGGGGGAATGAGCAGTTCTTC	CASSPLGRGGNEQFF
.	TRBV19	many	TRBJ2-5	TGTGCCAGTTCGAGTCCCTTAGGGACCCAGTACTTC	CASSSPLGTQYF
TRBD1	TRBV6-5	many	TRBJ2-2	TGTGCCAGCAGTTACTCGTTGGGCGCGACAGGGTCTAACCGGGAGCTGTTTTTT	CASSYSLGATGSNRELFF
TRBD1	TRBV28	few	TRBJ2-7	TGTGCCAGCAGTTTATGGGGACAGGTTTCGGGACTCTACGAGCAGTACTTC	CASSLWGQVSGLYEQYF
.	TRBV18	few	TRBJ2-3	TGTGCCAGCTCACCAAGGGTTTTGGACCATCTCACAGATACGCAGTATTTT	CASSPRVLDHLTDTQYF
.	TRBV20-1	.	TRBJ2-3	TGCAGTGGAACAGACGGACGAAGGGGAGATACGCAGTATTTT	CSGTDGRRGDTQYF
.	TRBV28	.	TRBJ2-7	TGTGCCAGCAGTGAGACAGGGATCGGGAGCTCCTACGAGCAGTACTTC	CASSETGIGSSYEQYF
.	TRBV18	once	TRBJ1-5	TGTGCCAGCTCAGCTCAGACTGGCAATCAGCCCCAGCATTTT	CASSAQTGNQPQHF
.	TRBV5-6	.	TRBJ2-5	TGTGCCAGCAGCAACCGGGGATCGTACCAAGAGACCCAGTACTTC	CASSNRGSYQETQYF
.	TRBV12-3/TRBV12-4	few	TRBJ1-1	TGTGCCAGCACCTTGGGAGGGGGGAACACTGAAGCTTTCTTT	CASTLGGGNTEAFF
TRBD1	TRBV12-3/TRBV12-4	many	TRBJ2-2	TGTGCCAGCAGCTGGGACAGGAGGGGCACCGGGGAGCTGTTTTTT	CASSWDRRGTGELFF
TRBD2	TRBV7-3	.	TRBJ2-1	TGTGCCAGCAGCGGCGAACTAGCGGTCCCCTACAATGAGCAGTTCTTC	CASSGELAVPYNEQFF
.	TRBV5-1	many	TRBJ2-3	TGCGCCAGCAGCTTGGAACGGCCGAGCACAGATACGCAGTATTTT	CASSLERPSTDTQYF
.	TRBV7-2	many	TRBJ2-2	TGTGCCAGCAGTCTATTGGGGGGTTTAACCGGGGAGCTGTTTTTT	CASSLLGGLTGELFF
.	TRBV12-3/TRBV12-4	many	TRBJ2-7	TGTGCCAGCAGTTCCGGGTGGCCCTCCTACGAGCAGTACTTC	CASSSGWPSYEQYF
.	TRBV28	many	TRBJ2-5	TGTGCCAGCAGACCGAAAGCCGGGGGGCGTCGAGCTCAAGAGACCCAGTACTTC	CASRPKAGGRRAQETQYF
TRBD2	TRBV24-1	many	TRBJ2-1	TGTGCCACCAGTGATTTGGAAACTAGCGGGAATGAGCAGTTCTTC	CATSDLETSGNEQFF
TRBD1	TRBV11-3	many	TRBJ2-2	TGTGCCAGCAGCCGGGGACAGGGGAACACCGGGGAGCTGTTTTTT	CASSRGQGNTGELFF
.	TRBV5-4	many	TRBJ2-1	TGTGCCAGCAGCCAAGAGAGGTACAATGAGCAGTTCTTC	CASSQERYNEQFF
TRBD2	TRBV27	many	TRBJ2-7	TGTGCCAGCAGTTCTCGGACTAGCGGGCTATACGAGCAGTACTTC	CASSSRTSGLYEQYF
TRBD1	TRBV28	many	TRBJ1-5	TGTGCCAGCAGTTTTGGGGACAGGGGGAGGCAGCCCCAGCATTTT	CASSFGDRGRQPQHF
.	TRBV7-2	many	TRBJ1-3	TGTGCCAGCAGCTTTAGGCTTGGAAACACCATATATTTT	CASSFRLGNTIYF
.	TRBV7-8	many	TRBJ2-3	TGTGCCAGCAGCATCGAGGGGCCAGATACGCAGTATTTT	CASSIEGPDTQYF
.	TRBV20-1	many	TRBJ1-4	TGCAGTGCTAGAGCCCTGGATACGCTAGAAAAACTGTTTTTT	CSARALDTLEKLFF
.	TRBV5-5	few	TRBJ1-3	TGTGCCAGCAGCTCCGGACCCAGCTCTGGAAACACCATATATTTT	CASSSGPSSGNTIYF
TRBD2	TRBV4-3	many	TRBJ2-5	TGCGCCAGCAGCCAAGAGTGGCAGCGGGAGGAGACCCAGTACTTC	CASSQEWQREETQYF
TRBD1	TRBV24-1	many	TRBJ1-5	TGTGCCACCAGTGACCCGGACAGGAGCAATCAGCCCCAGCATTTT	CATSDPDRSNQPQHF
TRBD2	TRBV11-2	few	TRBJ2-5	TGTGCCAGCAGCTCAGGAGTGTTTAGCGGGAGGGCAAAAGAGACCCAGTACTTC	CASSSGVFSGRAKETQYF